Presented here are 5 T cell receptor beta chains from one specimen sequenced in a study of cytomegalovirus exposure and HLA in healthy donors. Primers included in the PCR were 60 Vbeta and 13 Jbeta primers. Method: immunoSEQ multiplex PCR; TCRdb's copy keeps in-frame clones and lacks some. The data contain over 150,000 clones, around three quarters of them singletons. The specimen sequenced was PBMCs. Receptor source: a man aged 50-60 years in good health and CMV-seropositive.

This chain uses TRBV29-1 with TRBJ2-5, with 8 bases lining up with TRBD1. Trimming cost V 4 bases and J 11 bases; bases outside gene matches: 9. CDR1 and CDR2 (germline): SQVTM, ANQGSEA. This CDR3 is built from 12 residues. The CDR3 nucleotides are TGCAGCGTTGGGCAGGGGGCTAGGGAGCAGTACTTC. This codes for CSVGQGAREQYF. Using reference TRBV29-1 and TRBJ2-5 for the parts outside the CDR3, the full variable domain is SAVISQKPSRDICQRGTSLTIQCQVDSQVTMMFWYRQQPGQSLTLIATANQGSEATYESGFVIDKFPISRPNLTFSTLTVSNMSPEDSSIYLCSVGQGAREQYFGPGTRLLVL.

In this sample, this clone turned up a few times. V usage is TRBV25-1 and J usage is TRBJ1-6, with a tentative D call TRBD1 (6 bases). The CDR3 is 15 residues long. Per the germline V gene, CDR1 is MGHDK and CDR2 is SYGVNS. V lost 2 bases and J lost 9, with 14 bases in between. This CDR3 reads CASSETDSRGSPLHF. The DNA of the CDR3 is TGTGCCAGCAGTGAAACGGATTCCAGGGGTTCACCCCTCCACTTT.

This chain connects TRBV27 to TRBJ2-3, with D uncertain. V lost 5 bases and J lost 2, with 5 bases in between. Germline CDR1 and CDR2: MNHEY and SMNVEV (reference sequence). The CDR3 extends over 12 amino acids. The CDR3 protein is CASSTNTDTQYF. CDR3 nucleotides: TGTGCCAGCAGTACTAACACAGATACGCAGTATTTT.

The rearrangement links TRBV2 to TRBJ2-5; 10 bases line up with TRBD2. Per the germline V gene, CDR1 is SNHLY and CDR2 is FYNNEI. The CDR3 contains 13 residues. The trim removed 6 bases at V and 5 bases at J, leaving 3 bases unmatched. This CDR3 reads CASSKLAGETQYF. In nucleotides, the CDR3 is TGTGCCAGCAGCAAACTAGCGGGGGAGACCCAGTACTTC.

The V and J genes are TRBV25-1 and TRBJ2-1; 8 bases are a match to TRBD1. V was clipped by 4 bases and J by 4 bases; unmatched bases: 6. The CDR3 is 15 amino acids. Germline lookup yields CDR1 MGHDK and CDR2 SYGVNS. The CDR3: CASSADRGEYNEQFF. The CDR3 nucleotides read TGTGCCAGCAGTGCAGACAGGGGCGAATACAATGAGCAGTTCTTC.